This TCR beta chain was sequenced in a study of PD-1 blockade in classical Hodgkin lymphoma. Sequencing used immunoSEQ multiplex PCR; TCRdb keeps in-frame clones, though not all of them. The sample carries about 76,000 clones, around 90% recorded once. Every one of the patients relapsed after autologous stem cell transplantation (brentuximab vedotin exposure was variable). Concerning this clone: The antigen is not known.

Whole-study findings and limits: Repertoire difference causes, possibly disease activity or prior therapy, remain undefined. The CD4+ diversity rise by C4D1 was clearest in complete responders.

The V gene end was trimmed by 5 bases and the J gene end by 4 bases; junction bases not matched to a gene: 8. Per the germline V gene, CDR1 is SGHVS and CDR2 is FQNEAQ. The CDR3 totals 15 residues. This clonotype originated in a human donor with classical Hodgkin lymphoma. The sequencing used peripheral blood mononuclear cells (PBMCs), collected at baseline. V is TRBV7-8 and J is TRBJ2-7; 10 bases are a match to TRBD1. In DNA form, the CDR3 reads TGTGCCAGCAGCCCCAATGGACAGGGGGGATACGAGCAGTACTTC. Protein sequence: CASSPNGQGGYEQYF. Full variable domain (outside the CDR3, taken from reference TRBV7-8 and TRBJ2-7): GAGVSQSPRYKVAKRGQDVALRCDPISGHVSLFWYQQALGQGPEFLTYFQNEAQLDKSGLPSDRFFAERPEGSVSTLKIQRTQQEDSAVYLCASSPNGQGGYEQYFGPGTRLTVT.